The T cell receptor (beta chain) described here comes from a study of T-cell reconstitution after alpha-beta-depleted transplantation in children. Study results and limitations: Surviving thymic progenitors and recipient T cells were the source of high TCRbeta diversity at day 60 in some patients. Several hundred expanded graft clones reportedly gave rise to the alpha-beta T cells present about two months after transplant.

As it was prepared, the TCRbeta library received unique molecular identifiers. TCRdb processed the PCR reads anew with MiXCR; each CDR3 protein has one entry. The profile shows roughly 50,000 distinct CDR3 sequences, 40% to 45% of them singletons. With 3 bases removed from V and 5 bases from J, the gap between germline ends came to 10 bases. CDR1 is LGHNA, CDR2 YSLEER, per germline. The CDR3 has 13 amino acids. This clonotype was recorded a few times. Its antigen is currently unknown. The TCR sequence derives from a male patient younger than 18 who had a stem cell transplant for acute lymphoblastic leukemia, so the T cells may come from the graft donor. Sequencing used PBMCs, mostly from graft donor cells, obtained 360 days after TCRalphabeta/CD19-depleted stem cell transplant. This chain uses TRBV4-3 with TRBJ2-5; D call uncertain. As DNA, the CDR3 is TGCGCCAGCAGCCAGGGTCTGAGGGAGACCCAGTACTTC. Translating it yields CASSQGLRETQYF.